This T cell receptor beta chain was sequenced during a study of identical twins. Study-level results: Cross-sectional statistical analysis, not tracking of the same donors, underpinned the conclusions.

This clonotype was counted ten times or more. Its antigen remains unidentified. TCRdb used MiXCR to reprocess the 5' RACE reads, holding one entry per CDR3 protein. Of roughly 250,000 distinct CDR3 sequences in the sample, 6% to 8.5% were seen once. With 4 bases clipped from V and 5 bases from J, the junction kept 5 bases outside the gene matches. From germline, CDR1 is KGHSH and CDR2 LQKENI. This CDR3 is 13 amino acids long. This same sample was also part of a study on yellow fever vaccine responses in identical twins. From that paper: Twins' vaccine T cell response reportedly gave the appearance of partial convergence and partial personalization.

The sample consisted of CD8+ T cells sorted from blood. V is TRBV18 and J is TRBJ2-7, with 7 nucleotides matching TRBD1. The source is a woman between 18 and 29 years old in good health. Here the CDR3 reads CASSRQGSHEQYF. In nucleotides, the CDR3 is TGTGCCAGCTCACGACAGGGAAGTCACGAGCAGTACTTC.